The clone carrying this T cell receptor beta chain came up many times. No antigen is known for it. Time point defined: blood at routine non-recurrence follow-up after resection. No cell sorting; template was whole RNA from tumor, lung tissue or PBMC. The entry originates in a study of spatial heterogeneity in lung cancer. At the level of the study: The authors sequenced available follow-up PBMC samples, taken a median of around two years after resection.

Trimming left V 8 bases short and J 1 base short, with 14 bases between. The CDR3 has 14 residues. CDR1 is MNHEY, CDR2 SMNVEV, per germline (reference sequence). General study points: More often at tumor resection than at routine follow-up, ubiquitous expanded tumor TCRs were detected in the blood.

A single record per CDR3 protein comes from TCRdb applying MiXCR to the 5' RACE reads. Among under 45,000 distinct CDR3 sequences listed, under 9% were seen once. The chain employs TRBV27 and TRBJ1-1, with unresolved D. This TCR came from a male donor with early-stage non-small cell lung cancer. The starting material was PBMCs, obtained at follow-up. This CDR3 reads CASRPWRENTEAFF. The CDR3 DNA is TGTGCCAGCCGTCCCTGGAGGGAGAACACTGAAGCTTTCTTT.